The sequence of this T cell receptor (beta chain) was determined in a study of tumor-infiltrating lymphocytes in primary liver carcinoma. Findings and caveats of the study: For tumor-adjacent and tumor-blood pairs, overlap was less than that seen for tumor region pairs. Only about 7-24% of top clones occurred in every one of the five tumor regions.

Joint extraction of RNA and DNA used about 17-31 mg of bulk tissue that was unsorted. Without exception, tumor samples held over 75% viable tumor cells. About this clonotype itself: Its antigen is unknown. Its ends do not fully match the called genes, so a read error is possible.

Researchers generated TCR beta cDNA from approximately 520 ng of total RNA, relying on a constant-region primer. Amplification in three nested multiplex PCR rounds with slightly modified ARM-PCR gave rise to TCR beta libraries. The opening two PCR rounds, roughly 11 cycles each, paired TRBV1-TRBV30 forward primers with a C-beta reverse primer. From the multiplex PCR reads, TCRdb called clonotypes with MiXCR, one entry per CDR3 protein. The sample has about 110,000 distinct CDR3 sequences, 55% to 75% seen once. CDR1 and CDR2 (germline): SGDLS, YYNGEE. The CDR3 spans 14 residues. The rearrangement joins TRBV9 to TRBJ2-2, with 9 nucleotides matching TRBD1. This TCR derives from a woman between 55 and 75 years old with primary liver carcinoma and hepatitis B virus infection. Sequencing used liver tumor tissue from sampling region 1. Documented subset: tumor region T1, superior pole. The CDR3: CASSDTGGSGELFF. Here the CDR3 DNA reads TGTGCCAGCAGCGATACAGGGGGCTCCGGGGAACTGTTTTTT.